This TCR beta chain is from a study of blood T cell repertoires in COVID-19. Libraries were prepared by immunoSEQ multiplex PCR; TCRdb keeps only in-frame clonotypes and omits some of them. The table lists approximately 180,000 clones, 84% of them singletons, with around 15% in the top ten. Germline CDR1 reads SGHNT; CDR2 reads YENEEA. The V end lost 2 bases, the J end lost 1 base, and 15 bases lay between the germline ends. This CDR3 has 17 amino acids. This rearrangement joins TRBV11-3 to TRBJ2-1, with D possibly being TRBD2 (5 bases). Sequencing was carried out using PBMCs or T cells enriched from blood (not recorded which). The source is a man in his fifties who had recovered from COVID-19. Written as DNA, the CDR3 is TGTGCCAGCAGCTTACAGAGCGGCTTGGGGTCCTACAATGAGCAGTTCTTC. Its protein is CASSLQSGLGSYNEQFF. Combining the CDR3 with reference TRBV11-3 and TRBJ2-1 gives the whole variable domain EAGVVQSPRYKIIEKKQPVAFWCNPISGHNTLYWYLQNLGQGPELLIRYENEEAVDDSQLPKDRFSAERLKGVDSTLKIQPAELGDSAVYLCASSLQSGLGSYNEQFFGPGTRLTVL.